This T cell receptor beta chain was identified in a study of blood T cells in healthy people across ages. Study-wide results and caveats: Long-lived donors carried more naive CD4+ cells and greater diversity than aged donors. Naive T cell percentage showed a strong correlation with the diversity of TCR beta.

Each sample gave at least 6 million isolated PBMCs. The authors ran a second PCR of about 6 to 12 cycles using a sample-barcoded 5' primer and a J-beta primer mix. The study obtained at least 2.5 million CDR3-containing paired-end reads from every sample. TCRdb analysed the 5' RACE reads with MiXCR anew, one entry per CDR3 protein. The repertoire holds around 1,000,000 distinct CDR3 sequences, with under 40% as singletons. Concerning this clonotype itself: Its antigen remains unidentified.

V shed 6 bases and J 3 bases; nucleotides not matched to a gene: 4. The CDR3 contains 15 residues. The specimen sequenced was blood. The chain has TRBV12-3 or TRBV12-4 and TRBJ2-1, with 11 nucleotides matching TRBD2. The origin of this receptor is a man aged 18 to 29 in good health. Here the CDR3 reads CASRVSGGVYNEQFF. DNA for the CDR3: TGTGCCAGCAGAGTTAGCGGGGGGGTCTACAATGAGCAGTTCTTC.